This T cell receptor (beta chain) was sequenced in a study of blood T cell repertoires in COVID-19. Study-level background: Samples taken during acute and convalescent COVID-19 were collected in the United States, Italy and Spain. T cells, B-cell-depleted T cells, or PBMCs provided the cDNA or gDNA that served as material.

In the original analysis: Nucleated cell counts were estimated from reference gene primer amplification. Libraries were prepared by immunoSEQ multiplex PCR; TCRdb keeps only in-frame clonotypes and omits some of them. Clone size and the V and J calls come from that table; the DNA yielded D and trimming. In the table there are about 70,000 clones, about 87% of which are singletons. Notes on this clone: This specimen includes other DNA sequences encoding the same CDR3.

Germline values: CDR1 KGHDR, CDR2 SFDVKD. There are 14 residues in the CDR3. V was trimmed by 10 bases and J by 1 base, leaving 12 bases between them. Specimen: peripheral blood. The rearrangement joins TRBV24-1 to TRBJ2-2; perhaps TRBD1 as D (6 bases). The sequence was obtained from a man aged 45-65 years with active COVID-19. The DNA for the CDR3 is TGTGCCACTTCGAGGGGACAGAACACCGGGGAGCTGTTTTTT. Protein: CATSRGQNTGELFF.